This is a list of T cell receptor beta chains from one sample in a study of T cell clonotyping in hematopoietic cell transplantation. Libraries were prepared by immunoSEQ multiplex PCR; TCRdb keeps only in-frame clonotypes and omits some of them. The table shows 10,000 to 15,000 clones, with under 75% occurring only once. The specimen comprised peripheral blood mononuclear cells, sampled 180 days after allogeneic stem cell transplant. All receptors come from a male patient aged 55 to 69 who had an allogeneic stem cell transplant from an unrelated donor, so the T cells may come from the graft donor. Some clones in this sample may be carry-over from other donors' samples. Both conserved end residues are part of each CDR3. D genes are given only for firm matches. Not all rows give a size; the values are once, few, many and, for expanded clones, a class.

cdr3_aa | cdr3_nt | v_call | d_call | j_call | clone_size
CASSSDGSPYEQYF | TGTGCCAGCAGCTCGGACGGTTCCCCCTACGAGCAGTACTTC | TRBV5-7 | NA | TRBJ2-7 | once
CASSHPRDSNQPQHF | TGTGCCAGCAGCCATCCCCGGGACAGCAATCAGCCCCAGCATTTT | TRBV4-2 | NA | TRBJ1-5 | NA
CASSRGGWDNQPQHF | TGTGCCAGTAGTAGAGGAGGGTGGGACAATCAGCCCCAGCATTTT | TRBV19 | NA | TRBJ1-5 | NA
CASSHSTGDQPQHF | TGCGCCAGCAGCCACTCGACCGGGGATCAGCCCCAGCATTTT | TRBV4-3 | NA | TRBJ1-5 | NA
CAWTVGTSGYTYEQYF | TGTGCCTGGACCGTGGGGACTAGCGGATACACCTACGAGCAGTACTTC | TRBV30 | TRBD2 | TRBJ2-7 | NA
CASSYGGSEAFF | TGTGCCAGCAGTTATGGGGGGAGTGAAGCTTTCTTT | TRBV6-5 | NA | TRBJ1-1 | few
CSSKGVLNTEAFF | TGCAGCTCCAAGGGGGTCCTGAACACTGAAGCTTTCTTT | TRBV29-1 | NA | TRBJ1-1 | few
CASSSGGMTEAFF | TGTGCCAGCAGCTCAGGGGGTATGACTGAAGCTTTCTTT | TRBV6-5 | TRBD1 | TRBJ1-1 | NA
CAILQEPGEETQYF | TGTGCCATCCTACAGGAGCCGGGGGAAGAGACCCAGTACTTC | TRBV2 | NA | TRBJ2-5 | few
CATSRGVNTGELFF | TGTGCCACCAGCAGAGGAGTGAACACCGGGGAGCTGTTTTTT | TRBV15 | NA | TRBJ2-2 | few
CASSFEQTPYEQYF | TGTGCCAGCAGCTTTGAACAGACCCCCTACGAGCAGTACTTC | TRBV5-6 | NA | TRBJ2-7 | NA
CASSLESRGQGDYEQYF | TGCGCCAGCAGCTTGGAGAGTCGGGGGCAGGGAGACTACGAGCAGTACTTC | TRBV5-1 | NA | TRBJ2-7 | NA
CASSYHSEQYF | TGTGCCAGCAGCTACCATTCTGAGCAGTACTTC | TRBV7-2 | NA | TRBJ2-7 | NA
CASSELATYNEQFF | TGTGCCAGCAGCGAACTAGCGACTTACAATGAGCAGTTCTTC | TRBV9 | TRBD2 | TRBJ2-1 | few
CASSPRGTGANVLTF | TGTGCCAGCAGTCCCCGGGGGACTGGGGCCAACGTCCTGACTTTC | TRBV27 | NA | TRBJ2-6 | NA
CASRIRPTDTQYF | TGTGCCAGCAGGATTCGACCCACAGATACGCAGTATTTT | TRBV6-1 | NA | TRBJ2-3 | NA
CASQGGSGNTIYF | TGTGCTAGCCAGGGGGGCTCTGGAAACACCATATATTTT | TRBV12-5 | TRBD1 | TRBJ1-3 | NA
CASSFVGTGRSEAFF | TGTGCCAGCAGTTTCGTCGGAACGGGTCGGAGTGAAGCTTTCTTT | TRBV6-5 | NA | TRBJ1-1 | NA
CASQHNTGELFF | TGTGCCAGCCAGCATAACACCGGGGAGCTGTTTTTT | TRBV7-9 | NA | TRBJ2-2 | few
CASSHEEWPDTEAFF | TGTGCCAGCAGCCATGAGGAGTGGCCCGACACTGAAGCTTTCTTT | TRBV14 | NA | TRBJ1-1 | NA
CAIRRAYEQYF | TGTGCCATCAGGCGGGCCTACGAGCAGTACTTC | TRBV10-3 | NA | TRBJ2-7 | few
CASSEGGRGIPYEQYF | TGTGCCAGCAGTGAGGGGGGACGAGGAATCCCCTACGAGCAGTACTTC | TRBV25-1 | NA | TRBJ2-7 | NA
CAWSDFEGNTIYF | TGTGCCTGGAGTGACTTTGAGGGAAACACCATATATTTT | TRBV30 | NA | TRBJ1-3 | NA
CASSLQVAGSTDTQYF | TGCGCCAGCAGCTTGCAAGTGGCAGGCAGCACAGATACGCAGTATTTT | TRBV5-1 | NA | TRBJ2-3 | few
CSVKGRTDTQYF | TGCAGCGTCAAAGGACGGACAGATACGCAGTATTTT | TRBV29-1 | NA | TRBJ2-3 | NA
CASSYSLNTEAFF | TGTGCCAGCAGTTACAGTCTTAACACTGAAGCTTTCTTT | TRBV27 | NA | TRBJ1-1 | NA
CASSLTGNEAFF | TGTGCCAGCAGTTTGACCGGCAACGAAGCTTTCTTT | TRBV6-5 | NA | TRBJ1-1 | NA
CASSPGTGYSNQPQHF | TGTGCCAGCAGTCCCGGGACAGGGTATAGCAATCAGCCCCAGCATTTT | TRBV27 | TRBD1 | TRBJ1-5 | NA
CASSLGLAGPPAYEQYF | TGTGCCAGCAGCCTAGGACTAGCGGGACCCCCAGCCTACGAGCAGTACTTC | TRBV9 | TRBD2 | TRBJ2-7 | medium-sized
CASSAFLGADYGYTF | TGTGCCAGTAGTGCCTTTCTCGGGGCAGACTATGGCTACACCTTC | TRBV19 | NA | TRBJ1-2 | NA
CASSWGSYNEQFF | TGTGCCAGCAGCTGGGGCTCCTACAATGAGCAGTTCTTC | TRBV7-3 | NA | TRBJ2-1 | NA
CASTSLGGQGYNGYTF | TGTGCCAGCACCTCCCTCGGGGGACAGGGATATAATGGCTACACCTTC | TRBV7-8 | TRBD1 | TRBJ1-2 | NA
CASRQGGTSSGANVLTF | TGTGCCAGCAGACAGGGGGGGACTTCTTCTGGGGCCAACGTCCTGACTTTC | TRBV28 | NA | TRBJ2-6 | NA
CASRLQGARTEAFF | TGTGCCAGCAGGCTACAGGGGGCTAGGACTGAAGCTTTCTTT | TRBV27 | TRBD1 | TRBJ1-1 | NA
CASSIAGRQSNQPQHF | TGTGCCAGTAGTATAGCTGGTAGACAGAGCAATCAGCCCCAGCATTTT | TRBV19 | NA | TRBJ1-5 | few
CASSQEMGVYGYTF | TGCGCCAGCAGCCAAGAGATGGGGGTCTATGGCTACACCTTC | TRBV4-1 | NA | TRBJ1-2 | NA
CSVRDRGSYEQYF | TGCAGCGTTAGGGACAGGGGGTCGTACGAGCAGTACTTC | TRBV29-1 | TRBD1 | TRBJ2-7 | once
CASSLPGHLSNEQFF | TGTGCCAGCAGCTTACCGGGACATCTTTCCAATGAGCAGTTCTTC | TRBV7-9 | NA | TRBJ2-1 | NA
CASSISPSGPLYEQYF | TGTGCCAGTAGTATATCCCCTAGCGGCCCCCTCTACGAGCAGTACTTC | TRBV19 | TRBD2 | TRBJ2-7 | NA
CASSLGGDGYTF | TGTGCCAGCAGCTTGGGGGGGGATGGCTACACCTTC | TRBV6-1 | NA | TRBJ1-2 | few
CASSDNRDRGRGYTF | TGTGCCAGCAGTGACAACCGGGACAGGGGGCGCGGCTACACCTTC | TRBV6-4 | TRBD1 | TRBJ1-2 | once
CSAQVGAGYTF | TGCAGTGCCCAGGTTGGAGCGGGCTACACCTTC | TRBV20-1 | NA | TRBJ1-2 | medium-sized
CASNVGVSTYEQYF | TGTGCCAGCAATGTGGGAGTGTCTACCTACGAGCAGTACTTC | TRBV28 | NA | TRBJ2-7 | NA
CAISESRGSLSYEQYF | TGTGCCATCAGTGAGTCTAGGGGGAGCCTCTCCTACGAGCAGTACTTC | TRBV10-3 | NA | TRBJ2-7 | NA
CASSVGQGYEQYF | TGTGCCAGCAGTGTGGGACAGGGCTACGAGCAGTACTTC | TRBV28 | TRBD1 | TRBJ2-7 | NA
CAWSVQGGARQFF | TGTGCCTGGAGTGTACAGGGCGGGGCCAGGCAGTTCTTC | TRBV30 | NA | TRBJ2-1 | NA